The clone carrying this TCR beta chain appeared once. This record belongs to a study of blood T cell repertoires in COVID-19. The protocol was immunoSEQ multiplex PCR, while the TCRdb copy is restricted to in-frame clones and leaves out a portion. The profile shows under 200,000 clones, 88% of them singletons. The origin of this receptor is a man aged 55 to 70 with acute or convalescent COVID-19. Sequenced input: peripheral blood.

CDR3 in amino acids: CASSLEQGLTDTQYF. Written as DNA, the CDR3 is TGTGCCAGCAGCTTAGAACAGGGCCTGACAGATACGCAGTATTTT. This rearrangement joins TRBV7-3 to TRBJ2-3, with D maybe TRBD1 (6 bases). The CDR3 extends over 15 amino acids. V lost 2 bases to trimming and J lost 3 bases, with 12 bases between them. Germline loops: CDR1 SGHTA, CDR2 FQGTGA.